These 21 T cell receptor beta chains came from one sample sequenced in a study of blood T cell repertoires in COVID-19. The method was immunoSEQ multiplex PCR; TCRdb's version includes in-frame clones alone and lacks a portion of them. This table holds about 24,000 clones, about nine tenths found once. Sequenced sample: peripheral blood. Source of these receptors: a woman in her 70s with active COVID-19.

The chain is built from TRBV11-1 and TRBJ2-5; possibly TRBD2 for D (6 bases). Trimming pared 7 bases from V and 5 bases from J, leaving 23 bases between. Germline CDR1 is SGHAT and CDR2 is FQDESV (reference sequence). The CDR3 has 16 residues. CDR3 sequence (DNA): TGTGCCAGCACTAATGAGGGCCAGGAGGGCGGGGAGACCCAGTACTTC. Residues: CASTNEGQEGGETQYF.

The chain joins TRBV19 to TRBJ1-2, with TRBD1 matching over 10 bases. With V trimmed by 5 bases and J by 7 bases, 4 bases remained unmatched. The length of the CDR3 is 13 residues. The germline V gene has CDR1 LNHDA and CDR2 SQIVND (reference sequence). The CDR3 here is CASSAGQGFGYTF. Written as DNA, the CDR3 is TGTGCCAGTAGTGCGGGACAGGGGTTTGGCTACACCTTC.

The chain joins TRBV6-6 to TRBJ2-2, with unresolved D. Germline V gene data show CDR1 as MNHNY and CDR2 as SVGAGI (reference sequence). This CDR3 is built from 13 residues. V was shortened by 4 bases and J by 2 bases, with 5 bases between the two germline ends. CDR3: CASSSGNTGELFF. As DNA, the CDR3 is TGTGCCAGCAGTTCCGGTAACACCGGGGAGCTGTTTTTT.

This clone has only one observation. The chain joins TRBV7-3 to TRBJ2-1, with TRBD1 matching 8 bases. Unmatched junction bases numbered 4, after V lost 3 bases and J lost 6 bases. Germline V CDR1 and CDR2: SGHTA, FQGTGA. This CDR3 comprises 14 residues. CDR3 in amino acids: CASSFSGTGNEQFF. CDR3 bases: TGTGCCAGCAGCTTTTCCGGGACAGGCAATGAGCAGTTCTTC.

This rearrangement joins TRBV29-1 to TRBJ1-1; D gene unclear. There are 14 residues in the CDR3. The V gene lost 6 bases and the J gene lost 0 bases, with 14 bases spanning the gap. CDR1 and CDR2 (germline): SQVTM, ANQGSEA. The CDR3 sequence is CSVKGSFLNTEAFF. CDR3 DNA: TGCAGCGTGAAAGGGAGCTTTCTGAACACTGAAGCTTTCTTT.

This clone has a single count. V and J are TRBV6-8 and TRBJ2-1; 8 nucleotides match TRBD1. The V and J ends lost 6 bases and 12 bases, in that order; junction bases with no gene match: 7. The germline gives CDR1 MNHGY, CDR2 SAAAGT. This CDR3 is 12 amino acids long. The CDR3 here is CASRHEGTGQFF. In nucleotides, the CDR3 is TGTGCCAGCAGGCACGAAGGGACAGGGCAGTTCTTC.

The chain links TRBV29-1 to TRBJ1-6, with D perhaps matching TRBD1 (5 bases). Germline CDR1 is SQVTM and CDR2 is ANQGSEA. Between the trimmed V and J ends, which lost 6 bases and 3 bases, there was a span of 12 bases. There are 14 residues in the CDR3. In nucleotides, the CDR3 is TGCAGCGTCCAGCTCGACAGCTATAATTCACCCCTCCACTTT. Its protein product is CSVQLDSYNSPLHF.

CDR3 nucleotides: TGTGCCAGAAGCCTTACAACCTATAATTCACCCCTCCACTTT. This sequence encodes CARSLTTYNSPLHF. This rearrangement joins TRBV5-3 to TRBJ1-6; no definite D call. TRBV5-3 is an ORF for which the function is uncertain. The CDR3 has 14 residues. Trimming cost V 4 bases and J 2 bases, with 7 bases left between them.

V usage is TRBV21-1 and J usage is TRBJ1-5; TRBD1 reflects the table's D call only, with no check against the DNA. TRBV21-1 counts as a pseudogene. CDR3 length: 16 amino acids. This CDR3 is CASSKVWDRVGQPQHF. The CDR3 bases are TGTGCCAGCAGCAAAGTGTGGGACAGGGTGGGTCAGCCCCAGCATTTT.

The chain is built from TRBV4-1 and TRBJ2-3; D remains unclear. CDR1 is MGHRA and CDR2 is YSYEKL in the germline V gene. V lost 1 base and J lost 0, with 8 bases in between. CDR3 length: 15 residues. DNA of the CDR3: TGCGCCAGCAGCCAAGGGCAGCGAAGCACAGATACGCAGTATTTT. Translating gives CASSQGQRSTDTQYF.

Here the CDR3 DNA reads TGTACCAGCAGCTTAGCCGGACAGGGGAATTCACCCCTCCACTTT. This encodes CTSSLAGQGNSPLHF. The V call is TRBV7-2, the J call TRBJ1-6, with 9 bases aligning to TRBD1. This CDR3 has 15 amino acids. Germline loops: CDR1 SGHTA, CDR2 FQGNSA. Germline trimming cut 0 bases from V and 7 bases from J; bases unmatched to any gene: 1.

CDR3 coding DNA: TGTGCCAGCAGCCGGGACAGGGCCGCTGGCTACACCTTC. Residues: CASSRDRAAGYTF. The chain carries TRBV11-2 and TRBJ1-2, with TRBD1 identical over 9 bases. The germline gives CDR1 SGHAT, CDR2 FQNNGV. The V gene end was trimmed by 5 bases and the J gene end by 7 bases; junction bases not matched to a gene: 5. CDR3 length equals 13 residues.

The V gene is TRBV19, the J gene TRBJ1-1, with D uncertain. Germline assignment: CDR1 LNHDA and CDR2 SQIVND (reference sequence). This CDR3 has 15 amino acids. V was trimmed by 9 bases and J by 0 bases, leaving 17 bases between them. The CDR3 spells CASAGMPVLNTEAFF. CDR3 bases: TGTGCCAGCGCGGGAATGCCGGTCTTGAACACTGAAGCTTTCTTT.

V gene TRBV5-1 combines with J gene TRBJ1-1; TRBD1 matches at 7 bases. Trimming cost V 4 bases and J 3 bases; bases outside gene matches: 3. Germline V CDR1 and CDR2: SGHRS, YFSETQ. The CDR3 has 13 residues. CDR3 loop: CASSLQGDTEAFF. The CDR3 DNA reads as TGCGCCAGCAGCCTGCAGGGGGACACTGAAGCTTTCTTT.

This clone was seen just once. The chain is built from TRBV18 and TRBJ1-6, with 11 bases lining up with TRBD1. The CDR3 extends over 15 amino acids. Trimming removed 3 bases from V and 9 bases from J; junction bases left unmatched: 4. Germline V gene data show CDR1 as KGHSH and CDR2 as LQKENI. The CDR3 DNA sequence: TGTGCCAGCTCACCCGGACAGGGGGCAGGTTCACCCCTCCACTTT. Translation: CASSPGQGAGSPLHF.

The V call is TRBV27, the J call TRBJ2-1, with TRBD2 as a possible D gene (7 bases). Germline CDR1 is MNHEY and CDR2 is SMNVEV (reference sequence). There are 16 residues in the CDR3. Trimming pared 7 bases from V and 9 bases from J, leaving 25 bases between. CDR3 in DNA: TGTGCCAGCACCACTATGGCGGGGGCCCGTTTTGGTGAGCAGTTCTTC. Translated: CASTTMAGARFGEQFF.

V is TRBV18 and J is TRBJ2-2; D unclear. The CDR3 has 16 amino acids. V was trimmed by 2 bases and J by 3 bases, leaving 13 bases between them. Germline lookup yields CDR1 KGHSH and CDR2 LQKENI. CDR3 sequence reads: CASSPIARTDTGELFF. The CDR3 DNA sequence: TGTGCCAGCTCACCAATCGCCCGAACGGACACCGGGGAGCTGTTTTTT.

The chain's CDR3 is CASSLGSGVGETQYF. The CDR3 DNA reads TGTGCCAGCAGCTTAGGATCAGGGGTTGGTGAGACCCAGTACTTC. The rearrangement joins TRBV7-9 to TRBJ2-5; D is possibly TRBD1 (6 bases). Trimming took off 1 base at V and 5 bases at J, with 14 bases between the two ends. The V gene's germline CDR1 is SEHNR and CDR2 FQNEAQ (reference sequence). The CDR3 sequence is 15 residues long.

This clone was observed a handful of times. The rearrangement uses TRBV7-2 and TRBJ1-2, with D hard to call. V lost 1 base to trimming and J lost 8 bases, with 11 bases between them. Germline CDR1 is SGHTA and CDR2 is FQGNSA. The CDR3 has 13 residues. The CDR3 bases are TGTGCCAGCAGCTTAGGCCGTGAGAGGGGCTACACCTTC. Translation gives CASSLGRERGYTF.

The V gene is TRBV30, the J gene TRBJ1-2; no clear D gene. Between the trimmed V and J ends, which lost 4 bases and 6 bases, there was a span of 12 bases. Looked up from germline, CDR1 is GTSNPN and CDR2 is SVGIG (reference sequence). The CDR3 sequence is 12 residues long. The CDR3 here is CAWIRRANGYTF. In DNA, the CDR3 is TGTGCCTGGATAAGGAGGGCGAATGGCTACACCTTC.

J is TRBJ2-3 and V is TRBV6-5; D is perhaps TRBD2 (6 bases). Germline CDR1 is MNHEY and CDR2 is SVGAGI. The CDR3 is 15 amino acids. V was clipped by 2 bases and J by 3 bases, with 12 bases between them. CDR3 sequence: CASSYTWGRTDTQYF. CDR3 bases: TGTGCCAGCAGTTACACGTGGGGGAGGACAGATACGCAGTATTTT.